Below, 13 T cell receptor beta chains from the same sample are listed, as sequenced in a study of shared clonotypes between healthy human individuals. Clones were read by immunoSEQ multiplex PCR, and TCRdb kept only the in-frame ones, dropping some. The table includes about 2.4 million clones, 90% to 95% detected once. The sample taken for sequencing was naive CD4+ T cells sorted from blood. Subset reported: CD45RA+ positively selected. These TCRs come from a man between 18 and 35 years old in good health.

The rearrangement joins TRBV28 to TRBJ1-6, with TRBD1 as a possible D gene (6 bases). This CDR3 is 12 amino acids long. The ends were cut back, 8 bases at V and 8 bases at J, with 10 bases in the middle. Germline CDR1 is MDHEN and CDR2 is SYDVKM. CDR3 in DNA: TGTGCCAGCGGGGAGGGGGATTCACCCCTCCACTTT. It translates to CASGEGDSPLHF.

This clone appeared a single time. V and J are TRBV6-5 and TRBJ1-2; 11 bases fit TRBD1. This CDR3 contains 13 residues. Germline trimming cut 5 bases from V and 12 bases from J; bases unmatched to any gene: 8. Germline assignment: CDR1 MNHEY and CDR2 SVGAGI. DNA for the CDR3: TGTGCCAGCAGTCAACCGGACAGGGGGCAGCACACCTTC. Amino acid sequence: CASSQPDRGQHTF.

The rearrangement joins TRBV5-5 to TRBJ2-7; a possible D gene is TRBD1 (5 bases). CDR1 and CDR2 (germline): SGHKS, YYEKEE (reference sequence). The V end lost 4 bases, the J end lost 1 base, and 15 bases lay between the germline ends. The CDR3 is 15 residues long. CDR3 amino acids: CASSTLGHRSYEQYF. The CDR3 DNA sequence: TGTGCCAGCAGCACCTTAGGACACAGATCCTACGAGCAGTACTTC.

V usage is TRBV19 and J usage is TRBJ2-7; 7 bases map to TRBD1. This CDR3 is built from 15 residues. With V trimmed by 7 bases and J by 2 bases, 11 bases remained unmatched. Per germline, CDR1 LNHDA and CDR2 SQIVND (reference sequence). This CDR3 reads CASTNTWDSAYEQYF. DNA of the CDR3: TGTGCCAGTACCAATACCTGGGACAGCGCCTACGAGCAGTACTTC.

This chain joins TRBV30 and TRBJ1-2; D gene ambiguous. With 3 bases removed from V and 4 bases from J, the gap between germline ends came to 9 bases. CDR3 size: 12 residues. Germline CDR1 is GTSNPN and CDR2 is SVGIG (reference sequence). CDR3 bases: TGTGCCTGGAGCATTCTAAGCTATGGCTACACCTTC. This translates into CAWSILSYGYTF.

This clone turned up a few times. This chain joins TRBV11-2 and TRBJ1-1, with D hard to call. CDR1 SGHAT and CDR2 FQNNGV come from the germline V gene. V lost 6 bases and J lost 1, with 9 bases in between. The CDR3 is 13 residues long. The CDR3 sequence: CASSNTPNTEAFF. CDR3 DNA sequence: TGTGCCAGCAGTAATACTCCGAACACTGAAGCTTTCTTT.

This clone was detected once. CDR3 loop: CANTRSGANVLTF. Written as DNA, the CDR3 is TGTGCTAACACCCGGTCTGGGGCCAACGTCCTGACTTTC. The V and J genes are TRBV12-5 and TRBJ2-6, with D unclear. This CDR3 has 13 amino acids. Deletions cut 10 bases from V and 1 base from J, with 8 bases between. Germline CDR1 is LGHNT and CDR2 is FRNRAP.

The rearrangement uses TRBV4-2 and TRBJ2-7, with D maybe TRBD1 (7 bases). V lost 4 bases and J 3 bases, leaving 28 bases between the germline ends. The germline V gene encodes CDR1 LGHNA and CDR2 YNFKEQ. This CDR3 has 19 amino acids. CDR3 nucleotides: TGTGCCAGCAGCCCACAAGGGGACTCCACCCCGACAGGGCACTACGAGCAGTACTTC. Protein sequence: CASSPQGDSTPTGHYEQYF.

This clone was picked up a small number of times. The genes are TRBV30 and TRBJ1-1; a weak D match, TRBD1 (5 bases). This CDR3 comprises 12 residues. CDR1 and CDR2 (germline): GTSNPN, SVGIG (reference sequence). The CDR3 loop is CASGRGDTEAFF. CDR3 sequence (DNA): TGTGCTTCAGGGCGGGGGGACACTGAAGCTTTCTTT. The complete variable domain, with remaining parts taken from reference TRBV30 and TRBJ1-1, reads SQTIHQWPATLVQPVGSPLSLECTVEGTSNPNLYWYRQAAGRGLQLLFYSVGIGQISSEVPQNLSASRPQDRQFILSSKKLLLSDSGFYLCASGRGDTEAFFGQGTRLTVV.

The CDR3 spells CASSLRLYTNEQFF. Written as DNA, the CDR3 is TGTGCCAGCAGCCTCCGACTGTATACCAATGAGCAGTTCTTC. V is TRBV6-6 and J is TRBJ2-1; D is unclear. CDR3 size: 14 residues. Germline lookup yields CDR1 MNHNY and CDR2 SVGAGI (reference sequence). V was trimmed by 6 bases and J by 6 bases, leaving 15 bases between them.

The V gene is TRBV6-6, the J gene TRBJ1-1; D remains unclear. The CDR3 is made up of 10 amino acids. CDR1 is MNHNY and CDR2 is SVGAGI in the germline V gene (reference sequence). V was clipped by 6 bases and J by 2 bases, with 1 base between them. This CDR3 reads CASRNTEAFF. CDR3 sequence (DNA): TGTGCCAGCAGAAACACTGAAGCTTTCTTT.

This chain's CDR3 is CASSSSRRGGEKLFF. Written as DNA, the CDR3 is TGTGCCAGCAGTTCGTCTAGAAGGGGCGGTGAAAAACTGTTTTTT. The chain employs TRBV28 and TRBJ1-4; the D gene is possibly TRBD1 (5 bases). The CDR3 is made up of 15 amino acids. CDR1 and CDR2 from the germline V gene are MDHEN and SYDVKM. Trimming removed 4 bases from V and 7 bases from J, with 16 bases in between.

This clone was seen once. The V gene is TRBV28, the J gene TRBJ1-2; tentatively, D is TRBD1 (5 bases). The CDR3 has 12 residues. Germline V CDR1 and CDR2: MDHEN, SYDVKM. V dropped 8 bases and J dropped 7 bases, with 14 bases sitting between them. CDR3 protein: CASGTLTGGYTF. As DNA, the CDR3 is TGTGCCAGCGGGACGCTCACGGGTGGCTACACCTTC.